This entry lists 14 T cell receptor beta chains sequenced from one sample in a study of cytomegalovirus exposure and HLA in healthy donors (TCRdb year 2017). Library prep was done by the immunoSEQ multiplex PCR assay. A mixture of 60 forward primers for TCR Vbeta segments and 13 reverse primers for TCR Jbeta segments was used in the multiplex PCR. TCRdb re-hosts the immuneACCESS table, in-frame sequences only. Its copies lack some clones; in the studies checked, an unresolved V gene accounts for under half of them, and the cause for the rest is not known. This sample comprises over 110,000 clones, around 85% of them detected only once. Around 10% of the sample is in the top ten clones. Sequences were obtained from PBMCs. The source is a woman between 45 and 65 years old in good health and CMV-seropositive.

The J gene is TRBJ2-7, the V gene TRBV28; 13 nucleotides match TRBD2. V gave up 3 bases and J gave up 1 base; unmatched junction bases: 3. From germline, CDR1 is MDHEN and CDR2 SYDVKM. The CDR3 runs to 16 residues. CDR3 protein: CASSLGTSGVSYEQYF. The DNA for the CDR3 is TGTGCCAGCAGTTTGGGGACTAGCGGGGTTTCCTACGAGCAGTACTTC.

The chain employs TRBV7-3 and TRBJ2-1, with 8 bases matching TRBD1. The CDR3 is 13 residues long. With V trimmed by 5 bases and J by 7 bases, 4 bases remained unmatched. The V gene's germline CDR1 is SGHTA and CDR2 FQGTGA. The CDR3: CASSQTGANEQFF. The CDR3 DNA sequence: TGTGCCAGCAGCCAGACAGGGGCGAATGAGCAGTTCTTC.

This sequence joins TRBV7-2 and TRBJ2-7, with D perhaps matching TRBD2 (5 bases). The length of the CDR3 is 14 residues. Per germline, CDR1 SGHTA and CDR2 FQGNSA. V lost 0 bases and J 3 bases, leaving 9 bases between the germline ends. For the CDR3, the DNA is TGTGCCAGCAGCTTAGCTCTAGGACTCTACGAGCAGTACTTC. Protein product: CASSLALGLYEQYF.

This chain uses TRBV7-9 with TRBJ1-1; a possible D gene is TRBD1 (5 bases). The V gene lost 1 base and the J gene lost 1 base, with 10 bases spanning the gap. The CDR3 spans 15 residues. From germline, CDR1 is SEHNR and CDR2 FQNEAQ (reference sequence). CDR3 amino acids: CASSLEWTPNTEAFF. CDR3 in DNA: TGTGCCAGCAGCTTAGAGTGGACACCGAACACTGAAGCTTTCTTT.

The chain carries TRBV4-3 and TRBJ2-1; 8 positions agree with TRBD2. The CDR3 has 16 amino acids. The V gene's germline CDR1 is LGHNA and CDR2 YSLEER. V shed 4 bases, J shed 3 bases, and the junction held 8 bases outside the gene matches. Here the CDR3 reads CASSRIPRGDYNEQFF. The CDR3 DNA reads as TGCGCCAGCAGCCGGATTCCGCGGGGGGACTACAATGAGCAGTTCTTC.

Here the CDR3 DNA reads TGCAGTTCCCGCGGGGTGAATGGCTACACCTTC. This sequence encodes CSSRGVNGYTF. The chain has TRBV20-1 and TRBJ1-2; D is unresolved. The CDR3 spans 11 residues. V lost 8 bases and J 6 bases, leaving 13 bases between the germline ends. Germline V gene sequence: CDR1 DFQATT, CDR2 SNEGSKA (reference sequence).

This rearrangement joins TRBV5-1 to TRBJ1-6; 8 nucleotides agree with TRBD1. Unmatched junction bases numbered 11, after V lost 5 bases and J lost 10 bases. Germline CDR1 is SGHRS and CDR2 is YFSETQ. The CDR3 length is 15 residues. The CDR3 is CASRIQGASGSPLHF. For the CDR3, the DNA is TGCGCCAGCAGGATTCAGGGGGCTTCTGGATCACCCCTCCACTTT.

The chain uses TRBV6-6 and TRBJ1-2; TRBD1 aligns across 7 bases. CDR1 is MNHNY, CDR2 SVGAGI, per germline (reference sequence). This CDR3 is built from 13 residues. J gave up 3 bases and V 5 bases, and 3 bases lay outside the gene matches. The CDR3 DNA reads TGTGCCAGCAGTCCCCAGGGGGACTATGGCTACACCTTC. This encodes CASSPQGDYGYTF.

This clone was detected only once. The V gene is TRBV19, the J gene TRBJ1-1; the D gene is possibly TRBD1 (6 bases). From germline, CDR1 is LNHDA and CDR2 SQIVND (reference sequence). V was clipped by 2 bases and J by 3 bases, with 13 bases between them. The CDR3 is 15 residues long. In DNA form, the CDR3 reads TGTGCCAGTAGTATAATCGGACAGTGGGACACTGAAGCTTTCTTT. Residues: CASSIIGQWDTEAFF.

The chain uses TRBV7-2 and TRBJ1-2; D perhaps matches TRBD1 (6 bases). Germline V gene sequence: CDR1 SGHTA, CDR2 FQGNSA. Trimming took 7 bases from V and 5 from J, leaving 11 bases between them. The CDR3 is 12 amino acids. DNA for the CDR3: TGTGCCAGCATCGGACAGTCATATGGCTACACCTTC. Translating it yields CASIGQSYGYTF.

The V call is TRBV13, the J call TRBJ2-5; 8 bases fit TRBD1. The better agreement between TRBJ2-7 and the DNA end casts doubt on the J call. The CDR3 sequence is 14 residues long. Per the germline V gene, CDR1 is PRHDT and CDR2 is FYEKMQ (reference sequence). The CDR3 DNA reads TGTGCCAGCAGCCCAAGACAGGGGTTCTACGAGCAGTACTTC. Its translation is CASSPRQGFYEQYF.

The gene calls are TRBV28 and TRBJ1-6, with TRBD1 as a possible D gene (5 bases). Germline CDR1 MDHEN, CDR2 SYDVKM. The V and J ends lost 5 bases and 0 bases respectively, with 11 bases between them. CDR3 size: 16 residues. DNA of the CDR3: TGTGCCAGCAGTGGTGGGGGGGGCTCCTATAATTCACCCCTCCACTTT. Translating it yields CASSGGGGSYNSPLHF.

The chain recombines TRBV5-1 with TRBJ2-1, with 7 bases that match TRBD2. Trimming removed 1 base from V and 8 bases from J; junction bases left unmatched: 3. CDR1 and CDR2 from the germline V gene are SGHRS and YFSETQ. The CDR3 has 13 amino acids. CDR3 sequence reads: CASSLNSGYEQFF. The DNA for the CDR3 is TGCGCCAGCAGCTTGAATAGCGGGTATGAGCAGTTCTTC.

The CDR3 nucleotides read TGTGCCAGCATTAAAGACAGGGACTATGGCTACACCTTC. Protein sequence: CASIKDRDYGYTF. The chain couples TRBV6-1 to TRBJ1-2; 7 bases map to TRBD1. V was clipped by 7 bases and J by 3 bases; unmatched bases: 5. Germline loops: CDR1 MNHNS, CDR2 SASEGT. This CDR3 spans 13 amino acids.